Each of the 18 T cell receptor beta chains below was sequenced from the same sample in a study of cytomegalovirus exposure and HLA in healthy donors. The PCR used 60 Vbeta and 13 Jbeta primers. Method: immunoSEQ multiplex PCR; TCRdb's copy keeps in-frame clones and lacks some. The sample has under 250,000 clones, about four fifths seen once. Specimen: PBMCs. These TCRs come from a woman in her fifties or sixties in good health and CMV-seropositive.

The chain carries TRBV5-4 and TRBJ1-1, with D maybe TRBD1 (5 bases). Looked up from germline, CDR1 is SGHNT and CDR2 is YYREEE (reference sequence). V was clipped by 2 bases and J by 0 bases, with 11 bases between them. CDR3 length equals 15 residues. This CDR3 is CASSFRRGMNTEAFF. In DNA form, the CDR3 reads TGTGCCAGCAGCTTTAGAAGGGGTATGAACACTGAAGCTTTCTTT.

CDR3 amino acids: CASSLAGGPTYEQYF. The DNA of the CDR3 is TGCGCCAGCAGCTTGGCCGGGGGGCCCACCTACGAGCAGTACTTC. This sequence joins TRBV5-1 and TRBJ2-7, with a possible D match to TRBD2 (7 bases). V shed 0 bases and J shed 2 bases, with 12 bases lying between them. This CDR3 contains 15 residues. Germline lookup yields CDR1 SGHRS and CDR2 YFSETQ.

The chain links TRBV6-1 to TRBJ2-3; D not resolved. The CDR3 length is 16 residues. The germline V and J ends were trimmed by 2 bases and 7 bases, with 19 bases remaining between them. Germline V gene lookup returns CDR1 MNHNS and CDR2 SASEGT. The CDR3 region has the DNA TGTGCCAGCAGTGAACAAAGAGAGCACTCAATGTATACGCAGTATTTT. This encodes CASSEQREHSMYTQYF.

This chain uses TRBV28 with TRBJ1-2; TRBD1 matches 9 bases. Germline CDR1 MDHEN, CDR2 SYDVKM. This CDR3 region has 14 residues. V lost 3 bases, J lost 4 bases, and 3 bases stayed unmatched. CDR3 DNA: TGTGCCAGCAGTTTCAGACAGGGGGTCTATGGCTACACCTTC. Protein: CASSFRQGVYGYTF.

CDR3 protein: CASSQPPGGLNTEAFF. The CDR3 DNA is TGTGCCAGCAGCCAGCCCCCAGGGGGCCTGAACACTGAAGCTTTCTTT. This chain links TRBV16 with TRBJ1-1; TRBD1 agrees at 8 bases. Germline CDR1 reads KGHSY; CDR2 reads FQNENV. V lost 3 bases to trimming and J lost 0 bases; unmatched junction nucleotides: 6. The CDR3 loop spans 16 amino acids. Combining the CDR3 with reference TRBV16 and TRBJ1-1 gives the whole variable domain GEEVAQTPKHLVRGEGQKAKLYCAPIKGHSYVFWYQQVLKNEFKFLISFQNENVFDETGMPKERFSAKCLPNSPCSLEIQATKLEDSAVYFCASSQPPGGLNTEAFFGQGTRLTVV.

CDR3 amino acids: CASGQGTIFTDTQYF. CDR3 coding DNA: TGTGCCAGCGGACAGGGGACGATTTTCACAGATACGCAGTATTTT. V gene TRBV9 combines with J gene TRBJ2-3; TRBD1 matches at 9 bases. The ends lost 7 bases at V and 2 bases at J; junction bases unmatched: 8. CDR1 is SGDLS, CDR2 YYNGEE, per germline. CDR3 size: 15 residues. Full variable domain (remainder filled in from reference TRBV9 and TRBJ2-3): DSGVTQTPKHLITATGQRVTLRCSPRSGDLSVYWYQQSLDQGLQFLIQYYNGEERAKGNILERFSAQQFPDLHSELNLSSLELGDSALYFCASGQGTIFTDTQYFGPGTRLTVL.

The chain has TRBV29-1 and TRBJ2-3; TRBD2 matches at 7 bases. Germline CDR1 reads SQVTM; CDR2 reads ANQGSEA. This CDR3 comprises 13 residues. J was trimmed by 8 bases and V by 4 bases; bases with no gene match: 9. CDR3 residues: CSVASGATGTQYF. In DNA form, the CDR3 reads TGCAGCGTTGCAAGCGGGGCCACGGGTACGCAGTATTTT.

The rearrangement links TRBV15 to TRBJ1-5, with 7 bases lining up with TRBD1. This CDR3 comprises 18 residues. The junction had 11 bases not matched to a gene; V was cut back by 0 bases and J by 3 bases. CDR1 is LNHNV and CDR2 is YYDKDF in the germline V gene (reference sequence). CDR3 bases: TGTGCCACCAGCAGAGATTTTGGGGCCAGGGGGGTCAATCAGCCCCAGCATTTT. Translated, it gives CATSRDFGARGVNQPQHF.

This clone was counted a few times. This chain uses TRBV2 with TRBJ1-5, with no clear D. This CDR3 has 12 residues. Germline CDR1 SNHLY, CDR2 FYNNEI. V was pared by 2 bases and J by 6 bases, with 5 bases between. CDR3 bases: TGTGCCAGCAGTGAATCCGGTCAGCCCCAGCATTTT. Its protein is CASSESGQPQHF.

This clone was seen a few times. The genes are TRBV5-6 and TRBJ1-1, with a weak D call TRBD1 (6 bases). In germline, CDR1 is SGHDT, CDR2 YYEEEE. V shed 3 bases and J shed 6 bases, with 12 bases lying between them. CDR3 length equals 13 residues. The chain's CDR3 is CASSSGVRAEAFF. The CDR3 DNA is TGTGCCAGCAGCTCAGGGGTGAGAGCTGAAGCTTTCTTT.

The chain combines TRBV5-1 with TRBJ2-5; 7 positions agree with TRBD2. Germline-derived CDR1 and CDR2 are SGHRS and YFSETQ. Trimming cost V 6 bases and J 4 bases; bases outside gene matches: 6. This CDR3 has 13 amino acids. CDR3 DNA sequence: TGCGCCAGCACTCTAGGGAGGGGAGAGACCCAGTACTTC. Its translation is CASTLGRGETQYF. Together with reference TRBV5-1 and TRBJ2-5, the CDR3 gives the full variable domain: KAGVTQTPRYLIKTRGQQVTLSCSPISGHRSVSWYQQTPGQGLQFLFEYFSETQRNKGNFPGRFSGRQFSNSRSEMNVSTLELGDSALYLCASTLGRGETQYFGPGTRLLVL.

The rearrangement joins TRBV11-2 to TRBJ2-1, with 7 bases aligning to TRBD1. Germline CDR1 and CDR2: SGHAT and FQNNGV. The CDR3 has 14 residues. Losses at the gene ends were 5 bases for V and 6 bases for J; bases not matched to a gene: 7. CDR3 residues: CASSDSNRGNEQFF. The CDR3 region has the DNA TGTGCCAGCAGCGATTCAAACAGGGGCAATGAGCAGTTCTTC.

The V and J genes are TRBV11-2 and TRBJ2-5; 12 bases agree with TRBD2. CDR1 is SGHAT, CDR2 FQNNGV, per germline. CDR3 length: 16 amino acids. V was clipped by 5 bases and J by 0 bases; unmatched bases: 4. The CDR3 is CASSPRTSGDQETQYF. CDR3 DNA sequence: TGTGCCAGCAGCCCCCGGACTAGCGGGGACCAAGAGACCCAGTACTTC. Full variable domain (rest looked up from reference TRBV11-2 and TRBJ2-5): EAGVAQSPRYKIIEKRQSVAFWCNPISGHATLYWYQQILGQGPKLLIQFQNNGVVDDSQLPKDRFSAERLKGVDSTLKIQPAKLEDSAVYLCASSPRTSGDQETQYFGPGTRLLVL.

The rearrangement links TRBV7-8 to TRBJ1-5, with D possibly being TRBD1 (6 bases). Looked up from germline, CDR1 is SGHVS and CDR2 is FQNEAQ. The CDR3 extends over 13 amino acids. Between the trimmed V and J ends, which lost 1 base and 8 bases, there was a span of 9 bases. The CDR3 DNA reads as TGTGCCAGCAGCTTAGTGGGACATGAGCCCCAGCATTTT. As protein: CASSLVGHEPQHF.

This clone was picked up one time. The chain combines TRBV7-9 with TRBJ1-6, with 8 positions matching TRBD1. J gave up 10 bases and V 7 bases, and 9 bases lay outside the gene matches. CDR3 length: 14 residues. Germline CDR1 and CDR2: SEHNR and FQNEAQ (reference sequence). The DNA of the CDR3 is TGTGCCAGCAACGAAGGGACAGGTGGATCACCCCTCCACTTT. Residues: CASNEGTGGSPLHF. Based on the CDR3 plus reference TRBV7-9 and TRBJ1-6, the full variable domain is DTGVSQNPRHKITKRGQNVTFRCDPISEHNRLYWYRQTLGQGPEFLTYFQNEAQLEKSRLLSDRFSAERPKGSFSTLEIQRTEQGDSAMYLCASNEGTGGSPLHFGNGTRLTVT.

V gene TRBV4-3 combines with J gene TRBJ2-2, with 8 bases identical to TRBD1. Germline assignment: CDR1 LGHNA and CDR2 YSLEER. The CDR3 contains 16 residues. V trimming: 0 bases; J trimming: 4 bases; junction bases outside the gene matches: 4. The DNA for the CDR3 is TGCGCCAGCAGCCAAGAACAGGGGGTTTTCACCGGGGAGCTGTTTTTT. Translating it yields CASSQEQGVFTGELFF.

In its sample, this clone was seen a few times. V and J are TRBV28 and TRBJ1-1; D remains ambiguous. V gave up 6 bases and J gave up 5 bases, with 22 bases separating them. The CDR3 extends over 16 amino acids. Germline V gene data show CDR1 as MDHEN and CDR2 as SYDVKM. The CDR3 DNA reads TGTGCCAGCAGCCCCCGGGGAGCGGGGAGAGGAACTGAAGCTTTCTTT. Its protein product is CASSPRGAGRGTEAFF.

In its sample, this clone was seen a few times. The rearrangement joins TRBV10-1 to TRBJ1-5; tentative D call: TRBD1 (5 bases). This CDR3 is 13 amino acids long. The V and J ends lost 8 bases and 4 bases respectively, with 12 bases between them. The germline V gene has CDR1 WNHNN and CDR2 SYGVQD (reference sequence). The CDR3 bases are TGCGCCAGCTCTCCGACAGCTAATCAGCCCCAGCATTTT. It yields the protein CASSPTANQPQHF.